A single sample gave rise to the 30 T cell receptor beta chains below, sequenced in a study of Ad26.COV2.S vaccination and SARS-CoV-2 variants listed by TCRdb under 2021. Taken with the paper, the label for treatment or condition translates to: 15 to 20 received Ad26.COV2.S at low or high dose, single or two shots; roughly 5 received placebo; per-sample allocation not given. For vaccine and placebo recipients, repertoires were sequenced using samples collected on day 63 after the first injection. Receptors were amplified or captured by the immunoSEQ multiplex PCR assay. Held by TCRdb, this immuneACCESS table contains in-frame sequences only and omits some clones. Under half of the omission traces to an unresolved V gene where checked; the cause of the rest is unknown. This sample lists some 250,000 clones; approximately 90% were detected once. The top ten constitute around a tenth of the sample.

This sample comprised peripheral blood, obtained in a trial of Ad26.COV2.S vaccine versus placebo. The receptors come from a person aged 18 to 59 who received the Ad26.COV2.S COVID-19 vaccine or a placebo.

This chain joins TRBV9 and TRBJ1-1; D uncertain. The CDR3 extends over 13 amino acids. V was cut by 3 bases and J by 3 bases, with 9 bases left in between. The germline V gene has CDR1 SGDLS and CDR2 YYNGEE. The CDR3 reads CASSALGDTEAFF. CDR3 in DNA: TGTGCCAGCAGCGCCCTCGGGGACACTGAAGCTTTCTTT.

The J gene is TRBJ1-4, the V gene TRBV2, with D perhaps TRBD1 (6 bases). Per the germline V gene, CDR1 is SNHLY and CDR2 is FYNNEI. V was pared by 4 bases and J by 0 bases, with 9 bases between. The CDR3 is made up of 15 amino acids. The CDR3 reads CASSVNRATNEKLFF. The CDR3 region has the DNA TGTGCCAGCAGTGTAAACAGGGCAACTAATGAAAAACTGTTTTTT. Looking up the rest from reference TRBV2 and TRBJ1-4 gives the full variable domain: EPEVTQTPSHQVTQMGQEVILRCVPISNHLYFYWYRQILGQKVEFLVSFYNNEISEKSEIFDDQFSVERPDGSNFTLKIRSTKLEDSAMYFCASSVNRATNEKLFFGSGTQLSVL.

The genes are TRBV5-1 and TRBJ2-6, with 7 nucleotides matching TRBD1. The CDR3 consists of 17 residues. V trimming: 3 bases; J trimming: 4 bases; junction bases outside the gene matches: 10. The germline V gene encodes CDR1 SGHRS and CDR2 YFSETQ. The CDR3 loop reads CASSSIRQGVGANVLTF. For the CDR3, the DNA is TGCGCCAGCAGCTCCATCCGACAGGGAGTAGGGGCCAACGTCCTGACTTTC. Looking up the rest from reference TRBV5-1 and TRBJ2-6 gives the full variable domain: KAGVTQTPRYLIKTRGQQVTLSCSPISGHRSVSWYQQTPGQGLQFLFEYFSETQRNKGNFPGRFSGRQFSNSRSEMNVSTLELGDSALYLCASSSIRQGVGANVLTFGAGSRLTVL.

The V call is TRBV5-1, the J call TRBJ1-1; a possible D gene is TRBD1 (5 bases). CDR1 and CDR2 from the germline V gene are SGHRS and YFSETQ. Trimming took off 0 bases at V and 5 bases at J, with 11 bases between the two ends. There are 14 residues in the CDR3. CDR3 amino acids: CASSLGGTGTEAFF. The CDR3 DNA reads TGCGCCAGCAGCTTGGGAGGGACGGGGACTGAAGCTTTCTTT.

This rearrangement joins TRBV19 to TRBJ1-2; 9 bases map to TRBD1. The V gene end was trimmed by 6 bases and the J gene end by 8 bases; junction bases not matched to a gene: 16. CDR3 length: 16 residues. Germline V CDR1 and CDR2: LNHDA, SQIVND (reference sequence). Here the CDR3 reads CASSEPWTGEERGYTF. The CDR3 DNA reads as TGTGCCAGTAGCGAACCCTGGACAGGGGAAGAACGGGGCTACACCTTC. Combining the CDR3 with reference TRBV19 and TRBJ1-2 gives the whole variable domain DGGITQSPKYLFRKEGQNVTLSCEQNLNHDAMYWYRQDPGQGLRLIYYSQIVNDFQKGDIAEGYSVSREKKESFPLTVTSAQKNPTAFYLCASSEPWTGEERGYTFGSGTRLTVV.

J is TRBJ2-1 and V is TRBV7-2; D call uncertain. This CDR3 has 14 amino acids. Between the trimmed V and J ends, which lost 8 bases and 7 bases, there was a span of 18 bases. Germline V gives CDR1 SGHTA, CDR2 FQGNSA. This CDR3 is CASGNRATQNEQFF. The CDR3 DNA follows: TGTGCCAGCGGTAATAGGGCGACTCAAAATGAGCAGTTCTTC. The variable domain in full, completed from reference TRBV7-2 and TRBJ2-1, reads GAGVSQSPSNKVTEKGKDVELRCDPISGHTALYWYRQSLGQGLEFLIYFQGNSAPDKSGLPSDRFSAERTGGSVSTLTIQRTQQEDSAVYLCASGNRATQNEQFFGPGTRLTVL.

The chain combines TRBV18 with TRBJ2-7; TRBD2 aligns across 7 bases. Per the germline V gene, CDR1 is KGHSH and CDR2 is LQKENI. The CDR3 totals 15 residues. The V gene end was trimmed by 3 bases and the J gene end by 3 bases; junction bases not matched to a gene: 8. The CDR3 is CASSPSSGAGYEQYF. CDR3 nucleotides: TGTGCCAGCTCACCTTCTAGCGGAGCGGGCTACGAGCAGTACTTC.

V usage is TRBV30 and J usage is TRBJ2-5; 11 bases match TRBD1. Germline trimming cut 8 bases from V and 4 bases from J; bases unmatched to any gene: 0. From germline, CDR1 is GTSNPN and CDR2 SVGIG (reference sequence). The length of the CDR3 is 11 residues. The CDR3, as DNA: TGTGCCGGACAGGGGGCAGAGACCCAGTACTTC. Translation gives CAGQGAETQYF. Using reference TRBV30 and TRBJ2-5 for the parts outside the CDR3, the full variable domain is SQTIHQWPATLVQPVGSPLSLECTVEGTSNPNLYWYRQAAGRGLQLLFYSVGIGQISSEVPQNLSASRPQDRQFILSSKKLLLSDSGFYLCAGQGAETQYFGPGTRLLVL.

V is TRBV5-1 and J is TRBJ2-3; D remains unclear. The CDR3 is made up of 16 amino acids. V was cut by 0 bases and J by 2 bases, with 13 bases left in between. Germline CDR1 SGHRS, CDR2 YFSETQ. The CDR3 nucleotides read TGCGCCAGCAGCTTGGGCGGTCCCGTCGTCACAGATACGCAGTATTTT. It is translated as CASSLGGPVVTDTQYF.

This clone was detected only once. The gene calls are TRBV19 and TRBJ2-1, with 11 bases identical to TRBD2. Germline CDR1 reads LNHDA; CDR2 reads SQIVND (reference sequence). Trimming removed 6 bases from V and 4 bases from J; junction bases left unmatched: 5. The CDR3 contains 15 residues. As DNA, the CDR3 is TGTGCCAGTAGAAAACTAGCGGGAGATTACAATGAGCAGTTCTTC. Translated, it gives CASRKLAGDYNEQFF.

The chain has TRBV5-1 and TRBJ2-5; possibly TRBD1 for D (5 bases). CDR1 is SGHRS, CDR2 YFSETQ, per germline. The CDR3 is 15 amino acids. V lost 6 bases to trimming and J lost 1 base, with 16 bases between them. CDR3 sequence reads: CASTQLLGAQETQYF. In nucleotides, the CDR3 is TGCGCCAGCACCCAGCTTCTTGGGGCCCAAGAGACCCAGTACTTC.

The chain has TRBV18 and TRBJ2-7; 9 bases are shared with TRBD1. V lost 3 bases, J lost 3 bases, and 6 bases stayed unmatched. The CDR3 covers 15 residues. Germline loops: CDR1 KGHSH, CDR2 LQKENI. The CDR3, as DNA: TGTGCCAGCTCACCGGAACAGGGGGCGTACTACGAGCAGTACTTC. Its protein is CASSPEQGAYYEQYF.

This sequence joins TRBV9 and TRBJ2-3; 14 bases match TRBD2. Germline-derived CDR1 and CDR2 are SGDLS and YYNGEE. Trimming took 3 bases from V and 4 from J; bases not matched to a gene: 4. This CDR3 contains 16 residues. The CDR3 nucleotides are TGTGCCAGCAGCGCCGGACTAGCGGGAGGCGCAGATACGCAGTATTTT. This codes for CASSAGLAGGADTQYF.

The V and J genes are TRBV11-1 and TRBJ2-7; 12 bases line up with TRBD1. Per germline, CDR1 SGHAT and CDR2 FQDESV (reference sequence). The trim removed 5 bases at V and 6 bases at J, leaving 5 bases unmatched. This CDR3 is built from 14 residues. In nucleotides, the CDR3 is TGTGCCAGCAGCCTGGGACAGGGGGCGTCCGAGCAGTACTTC. Protein: CASSLGQGASEQYF.

This clone has only a few counts. The V and J genes are TRBV6-5 and TRBJ1-6; tentative D call: TRBD1 (5 bases). Germline-derived CDR1 and CDR2 are MNHEY and SVGAGI. This CDR3 contains 12 residues. The V end was cut by 6 bases, the J end by 10 bases, with 10 bases between. The CDR3 spells CASRARQSPLHF. The CDR3 DNA is TGTGCCAGCAGAGCCCGACAGTCACCCCTCCACTTT.

The chain recombines TRBV4-3 with TRBJ2-1; D call uncertain. Deletions cut 0 bases from V and 9 bases from J, with 12 bases between. This CDR3 comprises 14 residues. Germline V gene sequence: CDR1 LGHNA, CDR2 YSLEER. CDR3 region: CASSQDVVGTEQFF. As DNA, the CDR3 is TGCGCCAGCAGCCAAGATGTGGTCGGTACTGAGCAGTTCTTC.

The chain carries TRBV2 and TRBJ2-7, with D perhaps assigned TRBD1 or TRBD2 (5 bases each). CDR3 length: 13 amino acids. Germline CDR1 and CDR2: SNHLY and FYNNEI. Trimming left V 4 bases short and J 4 bases short, with 11 bases between. This CDR3 reads CASSGGRIYEQYF. CDR3 DNA sequence: TGTGCCAGCAGTGGGGGACGGATTTACGAGCAGTACTTC.

The chain employs TRBV3-1 (or the pseudogene TRBV3-2) and TRBJ2-7; maybe TRBD2 (5 bases). The CDR3 totals 15 residues. CDR1 is LGHDT and CDR2 is YNNKEL in the germline V gene (reference sequence). V shed 5 bases and J shed 0 bases, with 14 bases lying between them. The CDR3 bases are TGTGCCAGCAGCTCCGGGGTAGTCACCTCCTACGAGCAGTACTTC. Translated, it gives CASSSGVVTSYEQYF.

The chain has TRBV29-1 and TRBJ2-7; 7 nucleotides line up with TRBD1. The germline gives CDR1 SQVTM, CDR2 ANQGSEA. CDR3 size: 15 residues. V was clipped by 1 base and J by 1 base; unmatched bases: 7. The CDR3 loop reads CSVEAGQRFSYEQYF. The CDR3 bases are TGCAGCGTTGAAGCGGGACAGAGATTTTCCTACGAGCAGTACTTC.

The rearrangement links TRBV10-3 to TRBJ2-2; 9 bases agree with TRBD1. The CDR3 runs 17 residues. The germline V gene encodes CDR1 ENHRY and CDR2 SYGVKD. Losses at the gene ends were 2 bases for V and 0 bases for J; bases not matched to a gene: 4. This chain's CDR3 is CAISEGTGGSNTGELFF. DNA for the CDR3: TGTGCCATCAGTGAGGGAACAGGGGGCTCGAACACCGGGGAGCTGTTTTTT.

The V call is TRBV12-3 or TRBV12-4, the J call TRBJ1-1; no firm D call. This CDR3 contains 10 residues. Trimming shortened V by 8 bases and J by 5 bases, and 6 bases separated the two germline ends. CDR3 region: CASGRTEAFF. The DNA for the CDR3 is TGTGCCAGCGGGCGGACTGAAGCTTTCTTT.

The chain has TRBV7-2 and TRBJ2-7, with 11 bases fitting TRBD2. Per germline, CDR1 SGHTA and CDR2 FQGNSA. V trimming: 3 bases; J trimming: 2 bases; junction bases outside the gene matches: 12. CDR3 length equals 18 residues. Here the CDR3 DNA reads TGTGCCAGCAGCTTGCTACCTGGGACTAGCGGCGCAACCTACGAGCAGTACTTC. It translates to CASSLLPGTSGATYEQYF.

Comments on this clone: Its ends do not fully match the called genes, so a read error is possible. This chain joins TRBV10-3 and TRBJ2-2, with 9 bases identical to TRBD2. The CDR3 is 13 residues long. The germline gives CDR1 ENHRY, CDR2 SYGVKD. As DNA, the CDR3 is TGTGCCATCAGTGACGGTAGCGGGGGACCTCCAGTTTTT. Amino acid sequence: CAISDGSGGPPVF.

The chain has TRBV19 and TRBJ2-2; 8 bases agree with TRBD1. CDR3 size: 15 residues. J was trimmed by 0 bases and V by 5 bases; bases with no gene match: 2. Germline V gives CDR1 LNHDA, CDR2 SQIVND (reference sequence). The CDR3: CASSQGQANTGELFF. Here the CDR3 DNA reads TGTGCCAGTAGTCAGGGACAGGCGAACACCGGGGAGCTGTTTTTT.

The table lists this clone with a few counts. The V call is TRBV28, the J call TRBJ1-1, with D unclear. V lost 6 bases and J 0 bases, leaving 8 bases between the germline ends. From germline, CDR1 is MDHEN and CDR2 SYDVKM. The CDR3 is made up of 13 amino acids. The CDR3 here is CASSRGMNTEAFF. CDR3 bases: TGTGCCAGCAGCCGAGGGATGAACACTGAAGCTTTCTTT.

CDR3 amino acids: CASSYGPYEQYF. The CDR3 DNA follows: TGTGCCAGCAGCTACGGACCCTACGAGCAGTACTTC. V usage is TRBV5-8 and J usage is TRBJ2-7; D gene unclear. There are 12 residues in the CDR3. Per germline, CDR1 SGHTS and CDR2 YDEGEE. The V end was cut by 3 bases, the J end by 2 bases, with 6 bases between. Based on the CDR3 plus reference TRBV5-8 and TRBJ2-7, the full variable domain is EAGVTQSPTHLIKTRGQQATLRCSPISGHTSVYWYQQALGLGLQFLLWYDEGEERNRGNFPPRFSGRQFPNYSSELNVNALELEDSALYLCASSYGPYEQYFGPGTRLTVT.

This chain joins TRBV18 and TRBJ2-5; no definite D call. CDR1 and CDR2 from the germline V gene are KGHSH and LQKENI. The CDR3 has 12 amino acids. Trimming left V 2 bases short and J 1 base short, with 2 bases between. For the CDR3, the DNA is TGTGCCAGCTCACCAATCCAAGAGACCCAGTACTTC. This gives the protein CASSPIQETQYF.

In this sample, this clone turned up a few times. V and J are TRBV7-2 and TRBJ2-7; D remains unclear. CDR3 length: 15 residues. Germline loops: CDR1 SGHTA, CDR2 FQGNSA. The V end was cut by 5 bases, the J end by 0 bases, with 14 bases between. CDR3 sequence: CASSPAAGPSYEQYF. The DNA for the CDR3 is TGTGCCAGCAGCCCCGCGGCAGGACCCTCCTACGAGCAGTACTTC.

A few counts support this clone. J is TRBJ1-3 and V is TRBV7-2; D ambiguous. There are 16 residues in the CDR3. Deletions cut 1 base from V and 0 bases from J, with 10 bases between. In germline, CDR1 is SGHTA, CDR2 FQGNSA. This CDR3 reads CASSLEVGASGNTIYF. In nucleotides, the CDR3 is TGTGCCAGCAGCTTAGAAGTTGGCGCCTCTGGAAACACCATATATTTT.

The chain is built from TRBV28 and TRBJ2-7; tentative D call: TRBD1 (6 bases). The CDR3 spans 16 residues. V lost 2 bases and J lost 0, with 14 bases in between. Germline CDR1 reads MDHEN; CDR2 reads SYDVKM. The DNA for the CDR3 is TGTGCCAGCAGTTTACCCGGTGGACAGAGCTCCTACGAGCAGTACTTC. As protein: CASSLPGGQSSYEQYF.